This T cell receptor (beta chain) was sequenced during a study of CXCR3-negative and CXCR3-positive naive CD8 T cells. As to this clonotype: Antigen specificity is unknown.

cDNA libraries for TRB were generated by 5' RACE incorporating UMI labels. TCRdb reanalyzed the 5' RACE reads and collapses them to one entry per CDR3 protein, without DNA. This table holds more than 45,000 distinct CDR3 sequences. The CDR3 consists of 15 residues. CDR1 and CDR2 (germline): SQVTM, ANQGSEA. The study's findings and limits: Upon cryopreservation, CXCR3 expression partially decreased, and most assays used fresh PBMCs. Much lower diversity was found in memory CD8+ cells, while both naive subsets had comparably high diversity. Within a donor, both naive subsets shared TRBV-TRBJ usage, unlike memory cells.

The V call is TRBV29-1, the J call TRBJ2-5; TCRdb outputs TRBD2, but without DNA this stays unchecked. The sequencing input was memory CD8+ T cells from blood. This TCR was recovered from a human donor in good health. Some clones in this sample may be carry-over from other donors' samples. The CDR3: CSVEGLAWPEETQYF.